Listed below are T cell receptor beta chains from one sample, sequenced in a study of identical twins. TCRdb ran MiXCR on the 5' RACE reads and lists one entry per CDR3 protein. The top ten hold about 0.54% of the sample, which has 450,000 or so distinct CDR3 sequences, 13% to 15% seen once. The same sample was also studied in work on yellow fever vaccine responses in identical twins.

Sequenced sample: CD4+ T cells sorted from blood. These receptors all come from a woman aged 18 to 35 in good health. Each CDR3 is given with its conserved first and last residue. The order of the fields is clone size, D gene, J gene, V gene, CDR3 protein, CDR3 DNA. D genes are given only for firm matches. Part of the rows lack a size; the others show once, few, many or a class for expanded clones.

clone_size: many
d_call: NA
j_call: TRBJ2-1
v_call: TRBV5-1
cdr3_aa: CASSLEPSGEEQFF
cdr3_nt: TGCGCCAGCAGCTTGGAGCCCTCAGGGGAAGAGCAGTTCTTC

clone_size: few
d_call: TRBD2
j_call: TRBJ2-1
v_call: TRBV7-2
cdr3_aa: CASSLAPGGGAGEQFF
cdr3_nt: TGTGCCAGCAGCTTAGCGCCAGGCGGGGGGGCCGGTGAGCAGTTCTTC

clone_size: many
d_call: NA
j_call: TRBJ2-1
v_call: TRBV4-2
cdr3_aa: CASSQMGNEQFF
cdr3_nt: TGTGCCAGCAGCCAAATGGGGAATGAGCAGTTCTTC

clone_size: few
d_call: NA
j_call: TRBJ2-1
v_call: TRBV27
cdr3_aa: CATRLDSYNEQFF
cdr3_nt: TGTGCCACCAGACTAGATTCCTACAATGAGCAGTTCTTC

clone_size: NA
d_call: TRBD1
j_call: TRBJ2-2
v_call: TRBV2
cdr3_aa: CASLPGQGVVTGELFF
cdr3_nt: TGTGCCAGCCTTCCGGGACAGGGAGTGGTCACCGGGGAGCTGTTTTTT

clone_size: few
d_call: TRBD2
j_call: TRBJ2-1
v_call: TRBV12-3/TRBV12-4
cdr3_aa: CASSFSGGAVEQFF
cdr3_nt: TGTGCCAGCAGTTTTAGCGGGGGGGCCGTTGAGCAGTTCTTC

clone_size: NA
d_call: NA
j_call: TRBJ1-1
v_call: TRBV7-9
cdr3_aa: CASSPDRHTEAFF
cdr3_nt: TGTGCCAGCAGCCCCGACAGACACACTGAAGCTTTCTTT

clone_size: NA
d_call: TRBD2
j_call: TRBJ2-7
v_call: TRBV6-5
cdr3_aa: CASSSWTSGNYEQYF
cdr3_nt: TGTGCCAGCAGTTCGTGGACTAGCGGGAACTACGAGCAGTACTTC

clone_size: NA
d_call: TRBD1
j_call: TRBJ2-5
v_call: TRBV24-1
cdr3_aa: CGASDAESRTGSLFGQETQYF
cdr3_nt: TGTGGGGCCAGTGACGCTGAATCACGGACAGGGTCGCTTTTCGGCCAAGAGACCCAGTACTTC

clone_size: many
d_call: TRBD1
j_call: TRBJ2-4
v_call: TRBV18
cdr3_aa: CASSPDRGAKNIQYF
cdr3_nt: TGTGCCAGCTCACCGGACAGGGGAGCCAAAAACATTCAGTACTTC

clone_size: NA
d_call: TRBD2
j_call: TRBJ2-3
v_call: TRBV7-2
cdr3_aa: CASSLVASGRSTDTQYF
cdr3_nt: TGTGCCAGCAGCTTAGTAGCAAGCGGGAGGAGCACAGATACGCAGTATTTT

clone_size: NA
d_call: NA
j_call: TRBJ1-1
v_call: TRBV6-5
cdr3_aa: CASSYGQTPGTEAFF
cdr3_nt: TGTGCCAGCAGTTATGGGCAGACGCCGGGGACTGAAGCTTTCTTT

clone_size: NA
d_call: TRBD2
j_call: TRBJ2-3
v_call: TRBV11-2
cdr3_aa: CASSLVGLAGGRRDTQYF
cdr3_nt: TGTGCCAGCAGCTTAGTGGGACTAGCGGGAGGGAGGAGAGATACGCAGTATTTT

clone_size: NA
d_call: NA
j_call: TRBJ2-3
v_call: TRBV6-5
cdr3_aa: CASSYSPNPELQYF
cdr3_nt: TGTGCCAGCAGTTACTCACCCAACCCAGAGCTACAGTATTTT

clone_size: NA
d_call: NA
j_call: TRBJ2-1
v_call: TRBV12-3/TRBV12-4
cdr3_aa: CASSFSAGPYNEQFF
cdr3_nt: TGTGCCAGCAGTTTCAGTGCAGGGCCCTACAATGAGCAGTTCTTC

clone_size: many
d_call: NA
j_call: TRBJ2-7
v_call: TRBV10-3
cdr3_aa: CATLTGSYEQYF
cdr3_nt: TGTGCCACCCTTACAGGGTCCTACGAGCAGTACTTC

clone_size: few
d_call: NA
j_call: TRBJ2-3
v_call: TRBV7-2
cdr3_aa: CASSLGLVVYTQYF
cdr3_nt: TGTGCCAGCAGCTTAGGTTTAGTAGTCTATACGCAGTATTTT